One and the same sample provided the 22 T cell receptor beta chains below, sequenced in a study of CD8 T cells in Susac syndrome. cDNA came from roughly 0.53 to 1 ug RNA primed by random hexamers. TCRdb reprocessed the immunoSEQ multiplex PCR reads with MiXCR, giving one entry per CDR3 protein. Of about 210,000 distinct CDR3 sequences listed, under 95% are singletons. Sequenced input: CD4+ T cells from PBMCs. All receptors derive from a human donor in good health.

The chain recombines TRBV6-2 or TRBV6-3 with TRBJ2-1; no reliable D call. Looked up from germline, CDR1 is MNHEY and CDR2 is SVGEGT. The V and J ends lost 6 bases and 2 bases respectively, with 14 bases between them. The CDR3 has 15 residues. CDR3: CASRGWGPTYNEQFF. The CDR3 DNA sequence: TGTGCCAGCAGGGGGTGGGGTCCGACCTACAATGAGCAGTTCTTC.

CDR3 nucleotide sequence: TGCAGTGCTAGAGTACGACCCTTGGGGGGTGCCCCCCAAGAGACCCAGTACTTC. It is translated as CSARVRPLGGAPQETQYF. This rearrangement joins TRBV20-1 to TRBJ2-5, with D maybe TRBD2 (6 bases). The V end was cut by 1 base, the J end by 1 base, with 22 bases between. Per the germline V gene, CDR1 is DFQATT and CDR2 is SNEGSKA (reference sequence). The CDR3 loop spans 18 amino acids.

The chain has TRBV7-9 and TRBJ1-5; tentative D call: TRBD1 (5 bases). Trimming took 2 bases from V and 7 from J, leaving 9 bases between them. The CDR3 sequence is 13 residues long. Germline V lookup: CDR1 SEHNR, CDR2 FQNEAQ (reference sequence). Here the CDR3 reads CASSLSGGQPQHF. CDR3 sequence (DNA): TGTGCCAGCAGCTTATCGGGGGGGCAGCCCCAGCATTTT. Full variable domain (remainder filled in from reference TRBV7-9 and TRBJ1-5): DTGVSQNPRHKITKRGQNVTFRCDPISEHNRLYWYRQTLGQGPEFLTYFQNEAQLEKSRLLSDRFSAERPKGSFSTLEIQRTEQGDSAMYLCASSLSGGQPQHFGDGTRLSIL.

V gene TRBV12-3 or TRBV12-4 combines with J gene TRBJ2-5; D tentatively reads TRBD1 or TRBD2 (6 bases each). The CDR3 is 14 amino acids. Trimming took 3 bases from V and 5 from J, leaving 13 bases between them. The CDR3 DNA reads as TGTGCCAGCAGTTTTTTTGGGGGGCCGGAGACCCAGTACTTC. Translation gives CASSFFGGPETQYF.

The V gene is TRBV29-1, the J gene TRBJ1-3, with unresolved D. Trimming stripped 0 bases from V and 3 bases from J, with 3 bases between. The CDR3 loop spans 12 amino acids. CDR1 and CDR2 (germline): SQVTM, ANQGSEA. For the CDR3, the DNA is TGCAGCGTTGAAGATAATGGAAACACCATATATTTT. This encodes CSVEDNGNTIYF.

The rearrangement links TRBV20-1 to TRBJ2-7, with D maybe TRBD1 (6 bases). This CDR3 is built from 15 residues. CDR1 is DFQATT, CDR2 SNEGSKA, per germline (reference sequence). V lost 5 bases and J 3 bases, leaving 20 bases between the germline ends. CDR3: CSALSTGISLYEQYF. The CDR3 coding sequence is TGCAGTGCTCTATCAACAGGGATTTCCCTCTACGAGCAGTACTTC.

This clonotype was detected only once. This chain uses TRBV10-3 with TRBJ2-2; no clear D gene. V lost 7 bases and J 2 bases, leaving 14 bases between the germline ends. This CDR3 is built from 15 residues. Germline-derived CDR1 and CDR2 are ENHRY and SYGVKD. CDR3 residues: CAIKTGTFNTGELFF. The CDR3 DNA sequence: TGTGCCATCAAAACTGGTACCTTTAACACCGGGGAGCTGTTTTTT.

The chain has TRBV5-6 and TRBJ2-2; 9 bases are shared with TRBD1. J gave up 5 bases and V 3 bases, and 8 bases lay outside the gene matches. The germline CDR1 and CDR2 sequences are SGHDT and YYEEEE. The CDR3 extends over 16 amino acids. CDR3 DNA: TGTGCCAGCAGCTGGGGACAGGGAGGAAATACCGGGGAGCTGTTTTTT. This translates into CASSWGQGGNTGELFF.

The chain recombines TRBV24-1 with TRBJ2-1; D may be TRBD2 (6 bases). This CDR3 contains 17 residues. V lost 2 bases to trimming and J lost 7 bases, with 20 bases between them. CDR1 and CDR2 from the germline V gene are KGHDR and SFDVKD. The chain's CDR3 is CATSDSGGTVRRNEQFF. The CDR3 bases are TGTGCCACCAGTGATTCAGGAGGGACCGTCCGGAGGAATGAGCAGTTCTTC.

V and J are TRBV30 and TRBJ1-1; TRBD1 is a possible D gene (5 bases). Germline assignment: CDR1 GTSNPN and CDR2 SVGIG (reference sequence). The V and J ends lost 7 bases and 5 bases respectively, with 14 bases between them. The CDR3 extends over 12 amino acids. CDR3 DNA: TGTGCCTTAGGGGCCGGGTGGACTGAAGCTTTCTTT. This sequence encodes CALGAGWTEAFF.

This sequence joins TRBV3-1 and TRBJ2-1; D call uncertain. This CDR3 contains 11 residues. CDR1 and CDR2 (germline): LGHDT, YNNKEL (reference sequence). V lost 6 bases to trimming and J lost 5 bases, with 5 bases between them. The CDR3: CASRPNNEQFF. The CDR3 DNA sequence: TGTGCCAGCAGACCGAACAATGAGCAGTTCTTC.

This chain links TRBV6-5 with TRBJ2-6; no firm D call. CDR1 MNHEY and CDR2 SVGAGI come from the germline V gene. With 0 bases removed from V and 1 base from J, the gap between germline ends came to 1 base. There are 14 residues in the CDR3. The CDR3 nucleotides are TGTGCCAGCAGTTACTCGTCTGGGGCCAACGTCCTGACTTTC. Translated: CASSYSSGANVLTF.

The CDR3 bases are TGTGCCAGCAGTTCACTCGGGGCCGGGATACACAATGAGCAGTTCTTC. This translates into CASSSLGAGIHNEQFF. The chain is built from TRBV27 and TRBJ2-1, with D perhaps given as TRBD1 or TRBD2 (5 bases each). CDR3 size: 16 residues. CDR1 is MNHEY, CDR2 SMNVEV, per germline (reference sequence). With 4 bases removed from V and 5 bases from J, the gap between germline ends came to 18 bases.

This clonotype has just one count. The chain couples TRBV7-2 to TRBJ2-7, with D tentatively TRBD2 (6 bases). Germline V gives CDR1 SGHTA, CDR2 FQGNSA. Trimming removed 1 base from V and 5 bases from J, with 9 bases in between. This CDR3 spans 13 amino acids. CDR3 sequence (DNA): TGTGCCAGCAGCTTAGGTGGAGGGAACGAGCAGTACTTC. As protein: CASSLGGGNEQYF.

This clonotype was seen only once. The gene calls are TRBV20-1 and TRBJ1-5; the match to TRBD1 covers 7 bases. Germline CDR1 and CDR2: DFQATT and SNEGSKA (reference sequence). CDR3 size: 15 residues. The V gene end was trimmed by 0 bases and the J gene end by 2 bases; junction bases not matched to a gene: 4. CDR3 sequence reads: CSARDRTGGNQPQHF. The DNA for the CDR3 is TGCAGTGCTAGAGATCGGACAGGAGGCAATCAGCCCCAGCATTTT.

The J gene is TRBJ1-5, the V gene TRBV6-6; D is unresolved. Germline V gives CDR1 MNHNY, CDR2 SVGAGI (reference sequence). V lost 7 bases, J lost 4 bases, and 14 bases lay in between. This CDR3 region has 14 residues. The CDR3 region has the DNA TGTGCCAGCACCTTTATCGGCCCGAATCAGCCCCAGCATTTT. Protein product: CASTFIGPNQPQHF.

The chain uses TRBV12-3 or TRBV12-4 and TRBJ1-1; the D gene is possibly TRBD1 (5 bases). Trimming left V 6 bases short and J 9 bases short, with 20 bases between. The CDR3 runs to 14 residues. This CDR3 reads CASSSDLGQTQAFF. Written as DNA, the CDR3 is TGTGCCAGCAGCTCCGACTTGGGGCAGACACAAGCTTTCTTT.

The genes are TRBV28 and TRBJ2-1; 7 bases fit TRBD1. CDR3 length: 15 residues. The germline CDR1 and CDR2 sequences are MDHEN and SYDVKM. The J segment lost 0 bases and the V segment lost 6 bases, leaving 5 bases of the junction unmatched. CDR3: CASSRDRSSYNEQFF. CDR3 nucleotide sequence: TGTGCCAGCAGCCGGGACAGAAGCTCCTACAATGAGCAGTTCTTC.

This clonotype was recorded once. The rearrangement joins TRBV6-1 to TRBJ1-5, with TRBD1 identical over 7 bases. This CDR3 comprises 16 residues. In germline, CDR1 is MNHNS, CDR2 SASEGT. V gave up 5 bases and J gave up 3 bases; unmatched junction bases: 10. As DNA, the CDR3 is TGTGCCAGCAGTCGACAGGGCGGGAGGACCAATCAGCCCCAGCATTTT. It yields the protein CASSRQGGRTNQPQHF.

The chain carries TRBV6-5 and TRBJ2-1; 11 bases fit TRBD2. Germline trimming cut 2 bases from V and 0 bases from J; bases unmatched to any gene: 9. This CDR3 contains 19 residues. Per germline, CDR1 MNHEY and CDR2 SVGAGI. CDR3 DNA: TGTGCCAGCAGTTACGGGGGGCTAGCGGGGGGCCGCTCCTACAATGAGCAGTTCTTC. It yields the protein CASSYGGLAGGRSYNEQFF.

V gene TRBV12-3 or TRBV12-4 combines with J gene TRBJ1-4, with no clear D. This CDR3 comprises 14 residues. V was shortened by 2 bases and J by 5 bases, with 9 bases between the two germline ends. This chain's CDR3 is CASSLFGINEKLFF. The CDR3 nucleotides are TGTGCCAGCAGTTTATTCGGGATCAATGAAAAACTGTTTTTT.

J is TRBJ1-5 and V is TRBV29-1; D is uncertain. V was clipped by 4 bases and J by 3 bases, with 13 bases between them. The germline CDR1 and CDR2 sequences are SQVTM and ANQGSEA. The CDR3 totals 14 residues. The CDR3 loop reads CSVVSAGPNQPQHF. As DNA, the CDR3 is TGCAGCGTTGTTTCTGCGGGCCCCAATCAGCCCCAGCATTTT.